The clone carrying this TCR beta chain was seen ten or more times. Just one base apart from a much larger clone, this may be a read error. TCRbeta libraries were built with three rounds of nested PCR, modified from ARM-PCR. TCRdb recomputed calls from the multiplex PCR reads with MiXCR, one row per CDR3 protein. There are some 78,000 distinct CDR3 sequences in the sample; over 80% occur only once, and 10% to 15% lies in the top ten. RNA was extracted from bulk tissue without any cell sorting. Chemotherapy-naive patients with new lung cancer underwent thoracic surgery in China, August–November 2014. The data derive from a study of tumor and adjacent non-tumor tissue in lung cancer. Study context: Aged 31 to 76 years, patients included 9 to 11 men and roughly 5 women with stage I to III disease.

V was cut by 1 base and J by 8 bases, with 15 bases left in between. CDR3 size: 15 residues. Germline assignment: CDR1 MGHRA and CDR2 YSYEKL. Sample: lung tumor tissue. The V gene is TRBV4-1, the J gene TRBJ2-1; D gene uncertain. This receptor was taken from a woman between 50 and 59 years old with non-small cell lung cancer. CDR3 amino acids: CASSQGWASYDEQFF. CDR3 in DNA: TGCGCCAGCAGCCAAGGCTGGGCGTCTTACGATGAGCAGTTCTTC.